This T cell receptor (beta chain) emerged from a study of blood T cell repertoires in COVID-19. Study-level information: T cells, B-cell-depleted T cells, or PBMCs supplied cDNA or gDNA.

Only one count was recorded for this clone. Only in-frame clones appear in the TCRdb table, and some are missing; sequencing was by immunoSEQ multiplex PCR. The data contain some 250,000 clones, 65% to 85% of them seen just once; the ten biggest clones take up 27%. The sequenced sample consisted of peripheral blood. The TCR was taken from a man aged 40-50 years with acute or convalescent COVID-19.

CDR3 region: CASSQDPGGEQYF. In nucleotides, the CDR3 is TGCGCCAGCAGCCAAGACCCCGGTGGCGAGCAGTACTTC. This chain joins TRBV4-1 and TRBJ2-7; no reliable D call. CDR1 is MGHRA, CDR2 YSYEKL, per germline. The CDR3 totals 13 residues. V lost 0 bases to trimming and J lost 6 bases, with 9 bases between them.